This entry lists 18 T cell receptor beta chains sequenced from one sample in a study of blood T cells in healthy people across ages. Combining a sample-barcoded 5' primer with a J-beta primer mix, a second PCR ran for roughly 6 to 12 cycles. MiXCR was run by TCRdb on the 5' RACE reads, yielding one entry per CDR3 protein. This sample has roughly 830,000 distinct CDR3 sequences; roughly 60% occur once, and the top ten carry roughly 26%. The source material was blood. All receptors derive from a man younger than 40 in good health.

The chain recombines TRBV7-9 with TRBJ2-5, with 7 positions matching TRBD2. Germline V gives CDR1 SEHNR, CDR2 FQNEAQ (reference sequence). The CDR3 spans 13 residues. Losses at the gene ends were 5 bases for V and 11 bases for J; bases not matched to a gene: 11. In DNA, the CDR3 is TGTGCCAGCAGCCCTCCGCCTAGCGGTGAGCAGTACTTC. Encoded protein: CASSPPPSGEQYF.

This clonotype was observed a single time. J is TRBJ2-1 and V is TRBV24-1; possibly TRBD1 for D (6 bases). The V gene lost 4 bases and the J gene lost 9 bases, with 12 bases spanning the gap. CDR1 and CDR2 from the germline V gene are KGHDR and SFDVKD. The CDR3 runs to 13 residues. CDR3 loop: CATSDTGLGEQFF. The CDR3 DNA sequence: TGTGCCACCAGTGACACAGGGTTAGGTGAGCAGTTCTTC.

CDR3 region: CASGFLPLQETQYF. The CDR3 DNA follows: TGTGCTAGTGGTTTTTTGCCCTTACAAGAGACCCAGTACTTC. The gene calls are TRBV12-5 and TRBJ2-5; D ambiguous. Germline lookup yields CDR1 LGHNT and CDR2 FRNRAP. This CDR3 is built from 14 residues. V was pared by 3 bases and J by 2 bases, with 10 bases between.

This chain connects TRBV7-6 to TRBJ2-1, with D perhaps TRBD2 (6 bases). The CDR3 is made up of 15 amino acids. V was clipped by 5 bases and J by 4 bases, with 15 bases between them. From germline, CDR1 is SGHVS and CDR2 FNYEAQ. CDR3 region: CASSQASVNYNEQFF. Written as DNA, the CDR3 is TGTGCCAGCAGCCAGGCTAGCGTTAATTACAATGAGCAGTTCTTC.

This clonotype was detected only a few times. The chain combines TRBV5-1 with TRBJ2-3; perhaps TRBD2 as D (5 bases). Germline V gene lookup returns CDR1 SGHRS and CDR2 YFSETQ. The CDR3 is 15 residues long. The V and J ends lost 6 bases and 3 bases respectively, with 17 bases between them. The CDR3 coding sequence is TGCGCCAGCACCAGGAGGCTCTTCGGGACAGATACGCAGTATTTT. This codes for CASTRRLFGTDTQYF. Together with reference TRBV5-1 and TRBJ2-3, the CDR3 gives the full variable domain: KAGVTQTPRYLIKTRGQQVTLSCSPISGHRSVSWYQQTPGQGLQFLFEYFSETQRNKGNFPGRFSGRQFSNSRSEMNVSTLELGDSALYLCASTRRLFGTDTQYFGPGTRLTVL.

This clonotype has just one count. The chain joins TRBV28 to TRBJ1-2; D unclear. Germline values: CDR1 MDHEN, CDR2 SYDVKM. V was clipped by 6 bases and J by 4 bases, with 15 bases between them. The CDR3 length is 14 residues. The CDR3 reads CASSFGIGGYGYTF. The DNA of the CDR3 is TGTGCCAGCAGCTTTGGTATTGGTGGCTATGGCTACACCTTC.

V and J are TRBV4-1 and TRBJ2-1; weak D call: TRBD2 (6 bases). Trimming took 4 bases from V and 6 from J, leaving 16 bases between them. Germline lookup yields CDR1 MGHRA and CDR2 YSYEKL. The CDR3 contains 15 residues. The CDR3 nucleotides read TGCGCCAGCAGCCCCGACCCGACTAGTTTCAATGAGCAGTTCTTC. Residues: CASSPDPTSFNEQFF.

V and J are TRBV14 and TRBJ2-7; D could derive from TRBD1 or TRBD2 (6 bases each). Trimming took 0 bases from V and 2 from J, leaving 11 bases between them. The CDR3 is made up of 15 amino acids. Germline assignment: CDR1 SGHDN and CDR2 FVKESK. This CDR3 reads CASSQEWGAAYEQYF. Written as DNA, the CDR3 is TGTGCCAGCAGCCAAGAATGGGGGGCCGCCTACGAGCAGTACTTC.

This clonotype was seen a single time. The chain couples TRBV10-3 to TRBJ2-5, with TRBD1 as a possible D gene (6 bases). CDR1 is ENHRY and CDR2 is SYGVKD in the germline V gene. The CDR3 length is 15 residues. Trimming took 4 bases from V and 5 from J, leaving 17 bases between them. CDR3 amino acids: CAISGDRQERETQYF. In DNA, the CDR3 is TGTGCCATCAGTGGCGACAGGCAGGAGCGGGAGACCCAGTACTTC.

This clonotype came up a few times. The V call is TRBV7-9, the J call TRBJ2-1, with D possibly matching TRBD1 (7 bases). The germline CDR1 and CDR2 sequences are SEHNR and FQNEAQ (reference sequence). V was shortened by 2 bases and J by 6 bases, with 14 bases between the two germline ends. The CDR3 runs 15 residues. The CDR3 region is CASSLRGRGVNEQFF. Here the CDR3 DNA reads TGTGCCAGCAGCTTAAGAGGCAGGGGGGTCAATGAGCAGTTCTTC.

This clonotype was picked up a small number of times. V usage is TRBV7-6 and J usage is TRBJ2-4, with D perhaps matching TRBD1 (7 bases). Judging by the DNA end, TRBJ2-7 fits better; the J call may be wrong. The germline V gene has CDR1 SGHVS and CDR2 FNYEAQ. The CDR3 runs 15 residues. The CDR3 reads CASSHGQAGGREQYF. The CDR3 coding sequence is TGTGCCAGCAGCCACGGACAGGCAGGGGGGCGCGAGCAGTACTTC.

Regarding this clonotype: The junction and the germline gene differ at one end; a read error may be behind it. The gene calls are TRBV20-1 and TRBJ1-2, with TRBD1 as a possible D gene (5 bases). Germline V gene data show CDR1 as DFQATT and CDR2 as SNEGSKA (reference sequence). This CDR3 is 15 amino acids long. The CDR3 protein is CGASPNGGFNYGYTF. The CDR3 coding sequence is TGCGGTGCTAGCCCCAATGGGGGTTTCAACTATGGCTACACCTTC.

This clonotype occurred a few times. This rearrangement joins TRBV28 to TRBJ1-2; a possible D gene is TRBD1 (6 bases). The V end lost 3 bases, the J end lost 4 bases, and 12 bases lay between the germline ends. Germline V gene sequence: CDR1 MDHEN, CDR2 SYDVKM. CDR3 length: 14 residues. The CDR3 coding sequence is TGTGCCAGCAGTTTTCCGGGGGCGGGCTATGGCTACACCTTC. Translated: CASSFPGAGYGYTF.

This clonotype was picked up one time. The rearrangement links TRBV4-2 to TRBJ1-1; perhaps TRBD1 as D (5 bases). CDR1 and CDR2 (germline): LGHNA, YNFKEQ. Trimming removed 0 bases at V and 6 bases at J, with 14 bases between. The CDR3 consists of 15 residues. The CDR3: CASSQEGQTGAEAFF. The DNA for the CDR3 is TGTGCCAGCAGCCAAGAGGGGCAGACGGGGGCTGAAGCTTTCTTT.

The chain links TRBV25-1 to TRBJ2-1, with no clear D. Between the trimmed V and J ends, which lost 0 bases and 6 bases, there was a span of 9 bases. The CDR3 is 14 amino acids. CDR1 and CDR2 (germline): MGHDK, SYGVNS. The CDR3 protein is CASSEYHSFNEQFF. For the CDR3, the DNA is TGTGCCAGCAGTGAATATCACAGCTTCAATGAGCAGTTCTTC. The full variable domain, with the rest looked up from reference TRBV25-1 and TRBJ2-1, is EADIYQTPRYLVIGTGKKITLECSQTMGHDKMYWYQQDPGMELHLIHYSYGVNSTEKGDLSSESTVSRIRTEHFPLTLESARPSHTSQYLCASSEYHSFNEQFFGPGTRLTVL.

V usage is TRBV20-1 and J usage is TRBJ2-1, with a tentative D call TRBD1 (6 bases). The CDR3 is made up of 18 amino acids. Germline values: CDR1 DFQATT, CDR2 SNEGSKA (reference sequence). V lost 1 base, J lost 0 bases, and 19 bases lay in between. CDR3 region: CSARVLPGRGRSYNEQFF. CDR3 DNA sequence: TGCAGTGCTAGAGTCCTCCCCGGCAGGGGCCGCTCCTACAATGAGCAGTTCTTC.

This chain joins TRBV6-2 or TRBV6-3 and TRBJ2-7; D remains unclear. V lost 4 bases and J lost 2, with 12 bases in between. CDR3 length: 14 amino acids. Germline assignment: CDR1 MNHEY and CDR2 SVGEGT. CDR3 amino acids: CASSLSGGTYEQYF. DNA for the CDR3: TGTGCCAGCAGTTTGTCTGGCGGAACCTACGAGCAGTACTTC.

The CDR3, as DNA: TGCAGTGGTGTCGGGGGGATGAACACTGAAGCTTTCTTT. It specifies CSGVGGMNTEAFF. The chain employs TRBV20-1 and TRBJ1-1; D may be TRBD1 (5 bases). The CDR3 runs 13 residues. V was shortened by 7 bases and J by 0 bases, with 12 bases between the two germline ends. CDR1 DFQATT and CDR2 SNEGSKA come from the germline V gene (reference sequence).